A selection of T cell receptor beta chains follows, all from one sample in a study of blood T cell repertoires in COVID-19. Produced via immunoSEQ multiplex PCR; TCRdb's table is partial and in-frame only. The sample includes 200,000 to 250,000 clones, approximately 86% of them seen just once. The sequenced material came from peripheral blood. The receptors shown here come from a woman of 80 years or more with acute or convalescent COVID-19. CDR3s include the opening cysteine and the closing phenylalanine or tryptophan. Fields, in order: V gene, J gene, D gene, clone size, CDR3 DNA, CDR3 protein. A D gene is named only where the DNA matches it firmly. Clone size appears in some rows only: once, few, many, or a class for an expanded clone.

v_gene: TRBV4-1
j_gene: TRBJ1-4
d_gene: TRBD1
abundance: .
CDR3nt: TGCGCCAGCAGCCCTCAGACAGGGGGGGATGAAAAACTGTTTTTT
CDR3aa: CASSPQTGGDEKLFF

v_gene: TRBV15
j_gene: TRBJ2-7
d_gene: TRBD2
abundance: .
CDR3nt: TGTGCCACCAGCAGAGGGGGCGTTAGCGGGGTTGTGGGTGAGCAGTACTTC
CDR3aa: CATSRGGVSGVVGEQYF

v_gene: TRBV3-1/TRBV3-2
j_gene: TRBJ1-1
d_gene: .
abundance: .
CDR3nt: TGTGCCAGCAGCCAAGGCAGGGGCACTGAAGCTTTCTTT
CDR3aa: CASSQGRGTEAFF

v_gene: TRBV4-2
j_gene: TRBJ2-1
d_gene: .
abundance: .
CDR3nt: TGTGCCAGCAGCCAACGATTGTTCGGCTCCTACAATGAGCAGTTCTTC
CDR3aa: CASSQRLFGSYNEQFF

v_gene: TRBV7-2
j_gene: TRBJ1-4
d_gene: TRBD1
abundance: .
CDR3nt: TGTGCCAGCAGCCCAGACAGGGGTCCTAATGAAAAACTGTTTTTT
CDR3aa: CASSPDRGPNEKLFF

v_gene: TRBV6-5
j_gene: TRBJ1-5
d_gene: .
abundance: .
CDR3nt: TGTGCCAGCCTACAGGGAGGGGCTAGCAATCAGCCCCAGCATTTT
CDR3aa: CASLQGGASNQPQHF

v_gene: TRBV30
j_gene: TRBJ1-5
d_gene: TRBD1
abundance: .
CDR3nt: TGTGCCTTGAGGACAGGGGGAGATCAGCCCCAGCATTTT
CDR3aa: CALRTGGDQPQHF

v_gene: TRBV4-3
j_gene: TRBJ2-1
d_gene: .
abundance: .
CDR3nt: TGCGCCAGCAGCCAAGAGAAGGGGGAAAACAATGAGCAGTTCTTC
CDR3aa: CASSQEKGENNEQFF

v_gene: TRBV11-3
j_gene: TRBJ1-2
d_gene: TRBD1
abundance: .
CDR3nt: TGTGCCAGCAGCTCCGGACAGGGGGACTATGGCTACACCTTC
CDR3aa: CASSSGQGDYGYTF

v_gene: TRBV10-3
j_gene: TRBJ2-3
d_gene: TRBD2
abundance: .
CDR3nt: TGTGCCGTCGGGACTAGCTCCACAGATACGCAGTATTTT
CDR3aa: CAVGTSSTDTQYF

v_gene: TRBV4-1
j_gene: TRBJ1-1
d_gene: .
abundance: .
CDR3nt: TGCGCCAGCAGCCAAGTAGGCGGCAGGGTGGACACTGAAGCTTTCTTT
CDR3aa: CASSQVGGRVDTEAFF

v_gene: TRBV28
j_gene: TRBJ1-5
d_gene: .
abundance: .
CDR3nt: TGTGCCAGCACCGCGCCGGGGTATAGCAATCAGCCCCAGCATTTT
CDR3aa: CASTAPGYSNQPQHF

v_gene: TRBV7-9
j_gene: TRBJ2-1
d_gene: .
abundance: once
CDR3nt: TGTGCCAGCAGCTTAGAAATCGGGGAGGCTGAGCAGTTCTTC
CDR3aa: CASSLEIGEAEQFF

v_gene: TRBV14
j_gene: TRBJ2-4
d_gene: .
abundance: .
CDR3nt: TGTGCCAGCAGCCAAGCTGGGAGAACCATTCAGTACTTC
CDR3aa: CASSQAGRTIQYF

v_gene: TRBV2
j_gene: TRBJ1-5
d_gene: .
abundance: .
CDR3nt: TGTGCCAGCAGTGGGGCTTATTCGTCCGATCAGCCCCAGCATTTT
CDR3aa: CASSGAYSSDQPQHF

v_gene: TRBV6-2/TRBV6-3
j_gene: TRBJ1-2
d_gene: TRBD1
abundance: .
CDR3nt: TGTGCCAGCAGTACTGGACAGGGAAGGAACTATGGCTACACCTTC
CDR3aa: CASSTGQGRNYGYTF

v_gene: TRBV9
j_gene: TRBJ2-3
d_gene: TRBD1
abundance: .
CDR3nt: TGTGCCAGCAGCGTAGCTGGAGGACAGGGGGGAGATACGCAGTATTTT
CDR3aa: CASSVAGGQGGDTQYF

v_gene: TRBV27
j_gene: TRBJ2-5
d_gene: TRBD2
abundance: .
CDR3nt: TGTGCCAGCAGTTTAGCAGGTAGCGGGCAAGAGACCCAGTACTTC
CDR3aa: CASSLAGSGQETQYF

v_gene: TRBV20-1
j_gene: TRBJ1-1
d_gene: .
abundance: .
CDR3nt: TGCAGTGCCACCGACGGGTTTGAAGCTTTCTTT
CDR3aa: CSATDGFEAFF

v_gene: TRBV14
j_gene: TRBJ1-2
d_gene: .
abundance: .
CDR3nt: TGTGCCAGCAGCTGGGACACCTATAACTATGGCTACACCTTC
CDR3aa: CASSWDTYNYGYTF

v_gene: TRBV25-1
j_gene: TRBJ1-2
d_gene: .
abundance: .
CDR3nt: TGTGCCAGCAGTGGTACAGGACCGCGACGCTATGGCTACACCTTC
CDR3aa: CASSGTGPRRYGYTF

v_gene: TRBV27
j_gene: TRBJ1-2
d_gene: .
abundance: .
CDR3nt: TGTGCCTCCCACACGGGGGGCGGTGATGGCTACACCTTC
CDR3aa: CASHTGGGDGYTF

v_gene: TRBV5-1
j_gene: TRBJ2-2
d_gene: TRBD1
abundance: .
CDR3nt: TGCGCCAGCAGACAGGGGGCAAACACCGGGGAGCTGTTTTTT
CDR3aa: CASRQGANTGELFF

v_gene: TRBV18
j_gene: TRBJ2-7
d_gene: TRBD1
abundance: .
CDR3nt: TGTGCCAGCTCCCTCCGGGACAGGGGGGCTCACGAGCAGTACTTC
CDR3aa: CASSLRDRGAHEQYF

v_gene: TRBV5-1
j_gene: TRBJ1-1
d_gene: .
abundance: .
CDR3nt: TGCGCCAGCAGCTTCCGGGGACTCCCGAACACTGAAGCTTTCTTT
CDR3aa: CASSFRGLPNTEAFF

v_gene: TRBV5-1
j_gene: TRBJ2-5
d_gene: TRBD2
abundance: .
CDR3nt: TGCGCCAGCAGCTTGGCGACTAGCGACAGGGAGACCCAGTACTTC
CDR3aa: CASSLATSDRETQYF

v_gene: TRBV11-3
j_gene: TRBJ1-6
d_gene: TRBD1
abundance: .
CDR3nt: TGTGCCAGCAGCTTGACAGGGTCGCCCCTCCACTTT
CDR3aa: CASSLTGSPLHF

v_gene: TRBV19
j_gene: TRBJ1-3
d_gene: .
abundance: .
CDR3nt: TGTGCCAGTAGTAGCCCCGGACACCTCTCTGGAAACACCATATATTTT
CDR3aa: CASSSPGHLSGNTIYF

v_gene: TRBV7-9
j_gene: TRBJ2-5
d_gene: TRBD2
abundance: .
CDR3nt: TGTGCCAGCAACCGGGTGGCGGGGGGGTACGGAGAGACCCAGTACTTC
CDR3aa: CASNRVAGGYGETQYF

v_gene: TRBV15
j_gene: TRBJ2-1
d_gene: TRBD1
abundance: .
CDR3nt: TGTGCCACCAGCACCGGGACAGGGGTTCCCCTCTACAATGAGCAGTTCTTC
CDR3aa: CATSTGTGVPLYNEQFF

v_gene: TRBV7-2
j_gene: TRBJ2-1
d_gene: .
abundance: .
CDR3nt: TGTGCCAGCAGCTTAGCGCTAGGAGAGCAGTTCTTC
CDR3aa: CASSLALGEQFF

v_gene: TRBV11-1
j_gene: TRBJ1-2
d_gene: TRBD1
abundance: few
CDR3nt: TGTGCCAGCAGCCCCGGGACAGGGTTTGCTGGCTACACCTTC
CDR3aa: CASSPGTGFAGYTF

v_gene: TRBV4-3
j_gene: TRBJ1-2
d_gene: .
abundance: many
CDR3nt: TGCGCCAGCAGCCATGACACCTTAGATAACTTAAGGAACTATGGCTACACCTTC
CDR3aa: CASSHDTLDNLRNYGYTF

v_gene: TRBV6-6
j_gene: TRBJ2-5
d_gene: .
abundance: .
CDR3nt: TGTGCCAGCAGCCCGGGGACAATCGAGACCCAGTACTTC
CDR3aa: CASSPGTIETQYF

v_gene: TRBV5-1
j_gene: TRBJ1-1
d_gene: TRBD1
abundance: .
CDR3nt: TGCGCCAGCAGCCCCCGGACAGGGGAGAACACTGAAGCTTTCTTT
CDR3aa: CASSPRTGENTEAFF

v_gene: TRBV6-4
j_gene: TRBJ1-5
d_gene: .
abundance: .
CDR3nt: TGTGCCAGCAGTGCCGAGGGGGGGCAGCCCCAGCATTTT
CDR3aa: CASSAEGGQPQHF

v_gene: TRBV4-2
j_gene: TRBJ1-4
d_gene: .
abundance: .
CDR3nt: TGTGCCAGCAGCCCCGTACGGGGGGAGGTTAATGAAAAACTGTTTTTT
CDR3aa: CASSPVRGEVNEKLFF

v_gene: TRBV7-9
j_gene: TRBJ1-3
d_gene: TRBD1
abundance: .
CDR3nt: TGTGCCAGCAGCTTAGGTCGCAGGGGGGACACCATATATTTT
CDR3aa: CASSLGRRGDTIYF

v_gene: TRBV6-5
j_gene: TRBJ2-7
d_gene: .
abundance: .
CDR3nt: TGTGCCAGCAGTTACCAGGATAACTACGAGCAGTACTTC
CDR3aa: CASSYQDNYEQYF

v_gene: TRBV9
j_gene: TRBJ1-4
d_gene: .
abundance: .
CDR3nt: TGTGCCAGCAGCGTAGACCCGGGGGGACCCACAACTAATGAAAAACTGTTTTTT
CDR3aa: CASSVDPGGPTTNEKLFF

v_gene: TRBV28
j_gene: TRBJ1-2
d_gene: TRBD1
abundance: .
CDR3nt: TGTGCCAGCAGTTTGGGGACAGGGCCCCTATCCCCCTATGGCTACACCTTC
CDR3aa: CASSLGTGPLSPYGYTF

v_gene: TRBV5-6
j_gene: TRBJ2-5
d_gene: TRBD1
abundance: few
CDR3nt: TGTGCCAGCAGTTTTACAGGGGGGGAGACCCAGTACTTC
CDR3aa: CASSFTGGETQYF

v_gene: TRBV12-3/TRBV12-4
j_gene: TRBJ2-3
d_gene: .
abundance: .
CDR3nt: TGTGCCAGCGGACAGCACAGAGGTACGCAGTATTTT
CDR3aa: CASGQHRGTQYF

v_gene: TRBV18
j_gene: TRBJ2-7
d_gene: TRBD1
abundance: .
CDR3nt: TGTGCCAGCTCGCCGACAGGGGCCGAGCAGTACTTC
CDR3aa: CASSPTGAEQYF

v_gene: TRBV10-3
j_gene: TRBJ1-1
d_gene: .
abundance: few
CDR3nt: TGTGCCATCACCTCGACAGAGAACACTGAAGCTTTCTTT
CDR3aa: CAITSTENTEAFF

v_gene: TRBV2
j_gene: TRBJ1-1
d_gene: TRBD1
abundance: .
CDR3nt: TGTGCCAGCAGTGAAATAGTAGGGACAGGTGAAGCTTTCTTT
CDR3aa: CASSEIVGTGEAFF

v_gene: TRBV11-2
j_gene: TRBJ1-4
d_gene: .
abundance: .
CDR3nt: TGTGCCAGCAGTTCCCGAAGGGGTAGCTCTAATGAAAAACTGTTTTTT
CDR3aa: CASSSRRGSSNEKLFF

v_gene: TRBV6-6
j_gene: TRBJ2-1
d_gene: TRBD1
abundance: .
CDR3nt: TGTGCCAGCAGTCACCCAGCCGGGACAGGGGTCGACAATGAGCAGTTCTTC
CDR3aa: CASSHPAGTGVDNEQFF

v_gene: TRBV29-1
j_gene: TRBJ1-4
d_gene: .
abundance: few
CDR3nt: TGCAGCGTGGAGGTGGGCGAAAAACTGTTTTTT
CDR3aa: CSVEVGEKLFF

v_gene: TRBV7-2
j_gene: TRBJ2-7
d_gene: TRBD1
abundance: .
CDR3nt: TGTGCCAGCACCCCCTCGACAGGGAGCTCCTACGAGCAGTACTTC
CDR3aa: CASTPSTGSSYEQYF

v_gene: TRBV19
j_gene: TRBJ2-2
d_gene: .
abundance: .
CDR3nt: TGTGCCAGTAGAGACATACCGAACACCGGGGAGCTGTTTTTT
CDR3aa: CASRDIPNTGELFF

v_gene: TRBV19
j_gene: TRBJ2-4
d_gene: TRBD1
abundance: .
CDR3nt: TGTGCCAGTAGTGTCAACCGGGACAGGGGCAACATTCAGTACTTC
CDR3aa: CASSVNRDRGNIQYF

v_gene: TRBV7-8
j_gene: TRBJ1-4
d_gene: TRBD1
abundance: .
CDR3nt: TGTGCCAGCAGCCGAGACAGGGCGGAAAAACTGTTTTTT
CDR3aa: CASSRDRAEKLFF